This is a list of T cell receptor beta chains from one sample in a study of early T cells in non-severe SARS-CoV-2 infection. TCRdb re-called the 5' RACE reads through MiXCR, storing one row per CDR3 protein. Of tens of thousands of distinct CDR3 sequences in the sample, around 8.6% were seen once. Sequenced material: whole blood, taken at baseline. Source of these receptors: an adult who was a healthcare worker with PCR-confirmed SARS-CoV-2 infection or an uninfected control (not recorded which). The conserved cysteine and the conserved F or W are not part of the CDR3 here.

V gene,CDR3 protein
TRBV28,ASSFPLGGAGNTIY
TRBV20-1,SARGLKGGVFYNEQF
TRBV12-3/TRBV12-4,ASSLAGRTGELF
TRBV10-3,AISGTRDTEAF
TRBV7-9,ASRRGESGTEAF
TRBV5-1,AGSVGTGVPGELF
TRBV14,ASSQERGRNTDTQY
TRBV11-2,ASEDGDRVNPRPIQY
TRBV28,ASSTGQGWKKLF
TRBV14,ASSSRTATYGYT
TRBV5-1,ASSSRDRFSYEQY
TRBV6-1,ASSSGLGEQF
TRBV12-3/TRBV12-4,ASSGGPRAKTDTQY
TRBV4-1,ASSWVSRGASRVEQY
TRBV5-1,ASSLDTGSQY
TRBV7-9,ASSLQGTNEKLF
TRBV18,ASSPPSYQETQY
TRBV7-7,ASSLFGGQGGELF
TRBV29-1,SVEVGREATDTQY